This T cell receptor (beta chain) was recovered during a study of blood T cell repertoires in COVID-19. Study-level background: The United States, Italy and Spain supplied acute and convalescent COVID-19 samples. In each case, the material was cDNA or gDNA derived from T cells, B-cell-depleted T cells, or PBMCs.

The CDR3 is 14 residues long. Between the trimmed V and J ends, which lost 1 base and 2 bases, there was a span of 6 bases. From germline, CDR1 is MGHRA and CDR2 YSYEKL. TCRdb keeps only in-frame clones here, not all; method: immunoSEQ multiplex PCR. The data hold about 260,000 clones, with 70% to 90% observed a single time. Participants, about 18 to 89 years old, spanned 25 or so US areas. Contact with a PCR-confirmed or clinician-diagnosed COVID-19 case occurred within 2 weeks of entry. The TCR was taken from a man aged 45-60 years who had been exposed to COVID-19. The chain couples TRBV4-1 to TRBJ2-1; D unresolved. Sequencing was performed on PBMCs or T cells enriched from blood (not recorded which). CDR3 in DNA: TGCGCCAGCAGCCAAGCCAGTACCTACAATGAGCAGTTCTTC. Its protein product is CASSQASTYNEQFF.